Below, 29 T cell receptor beta chains from the same sample are listed, as sequenced in a study of regulatory T cells in long-lasting Graves disease. The time point: newly diagnosed GD, antithyroid drugs for less than 3 months. With RNA extracted from PBMCs as input, the TCR library was made. With iRepertoire HTBI primers and Arm-PCR of CDR3 regions, TCR beta libraries were built. TCRdb processed the multiplex PCR reads anew with MiXCR; each CDR3 protein has one entry. The data hold approximately 540,000 distinct CDR3 sequences, with approximately 12% observed a single time. The sample also formed part of further work on T cells in Graves' hyperthyroidism and ophthalmopathy.

The source material was peripheral blood mononuclear cells (PBMCs), sampled at new diagnosis, from a patient treated with antithyroid drugs. Receptors originate from a woman aged 25 to 39 with Graves disease.

CDR3 nucleotide sequence: TGCGCCAGCAGGGCGGTTGCGTCAGGGAGAGCTGCGCAGTATTTT. This encodes CASRAVASGRAAQYF. The rearrangement links TRBV5-1 to TRBJ2-3; D may match TRBD1 or TRBD2 (5 bases each). The V and J ends lost 5 bases and 10 bases respectively, with 23 bases between them. CDR1 is SGHRS, CDR2 YFSETQ, per germline. The length of the CDR3 is 15 residues.

This clonotype was observed many times. The rearrangement joins TRBV11-2 to TRBJ2-1, with 12 bases matching TRBD2. J lost 4 bases, V lost 1 base, and 8 bases had no gene match. Germline V gives CDR1 SGHAT, CDR2 FQNNGV. CDR3 length: 18 residues. The DNA for the CDR3 is TGTGCCAGCAGCTTAGCGTTGAGACTAGCGGGAGCGTACAATGAGCAGTTCTTC. Its translation: CASSLALRLAGAYNEQFF. Full variable domain (remainder filled in from reference TRBV11-2 and TRBJ2-1): EAGVAQSPRYKIIEKRQSVAFWCNPISGHATLYWYQQILGQGPKLLIQFQNNGVVDDSQLPKDRFSAERLKGVDSTLKIQPAKLEDSAVYLCASSLALRLAGAYNEQFFGPGTRLTVL.

The chain employs TRBV6-1 and TRBJ1-1; D remains unclear. V lost 8 bases and J lost 12, with 22 bases in between. Per the germline V gene, CDR1 is MNHNS and CDR2 is SASEGT. The CDR3 is 13 amino acids. DNA of the CDR3: TGTGCCAGCGGCGGTCGTCTTGCCCCGGGGACTTTCTTT. Its protein product is CASGGRLAPGTFF.

This clonotype was counted ten times or more. The rearrangement joins TRBV11-2 to TRBJ2-7, with D perhaps matching TRBD2 (5 bases). The V and J ends lost 1 base and 2 bases respectively, with 12 bases between them. The CDR3 covers 15 residues. Germline CDR1 SGHAT, CDR2 FQNNGV. CDR3 nucleotides: TGTGCCAGCAGCTTAGGGAGCGGAGCCCCCTACGAGCAGTACTTC. Amino acid sequence: CASSLGSGAPYEQYF. Variable domain in full (rest from reference TRBV11-2 and TRBJ2-7): EAGVAQSPRYKIIEKRQSVAFWCNPISGHATLYWYQQILGQGPKLLIQFQNNGVVDDSQLPKDRFSAERLKGVDSTLKIQPAKLEDSAVYLCASSLGSGAPYEQYFGPGTRLTVT.

The rearrangement links TRBV20-1 to TRBJ2-2; 8 bases match TRBD1. This CDR3 is 14 amino acids long. After removal of 6 bases from V and 0 bases from J, the junction contained 3 bases not matched to a gene. Germline CDR1 is DFQATT and CDR2 is SNEGSKA (reference sequence). The CDR3 bases are TGCAGTGCCACGACAGGGGCGAACACCGGGGAGCTGTTTTTT. It codes for CSATTGANTGELFF.

Ten or more counts support this clonotype. The chain couples TRBV7-8 to TRBJ1-3; 7 nucleotides line up with TRBD1. Per the germline V gene, CDR1 is SGHVS and CDR2 is FQNEAQ. CDR3 length: 20 amino acids. V gave up 1 base and J gave up 0 bases; unmatched junction bases: 15. The CDR3 bases are TGTGCCAGCAGCTTAGTGAGGAGGGGGCTCGCCCGTGACTCTGGAAACACCATATATTTT. It encodes CASSLVRRGLARDSGNTIYF.

This clonotype has only a few counts. The rearrangement joins TRBV19 to TRBJ1-1; 7 nucleotides align to TRBD1. Germline CDR1 LNHDA, CDR2 SQIVND (reference sequence). The CDR3 runs 13 residues. J gave up 10 bases and V 7 bases, and 12 bases lay outside the gene matches. This CDR3 is CASTEGQVGRAFF. DNA for the CDR3: TGTGCCAGTACAGAAGGACAGGTGGGACGAGCTTTCTTT.

There are many counts of this clonotype. This chain uses TRBV3-1 with TRBJ1-1; D unresolved. V shed 1 base and J shed 7 bases, with 4 bases lying between them. This CDR3 spans 11 amino acids. Germline V gene data show CDR1 as LGHDT and CDR2 as YNNKEL (reference sequence). CDR3 region: CASSQVGEAFF. The CDR3 bases are TGTGCCAGCAGCCAAGTGGGTGAAGCTTTCTTT.

This clonotype occurred many times. One junction end does not reproduce the germline sequence, and a read error may be involved. The V and J genes are TRBV2 and TRBJ2-1, with TRBD2 matching 8 bases. There are 11 residues in the CDR3. The V gene's germline CDR1 is SNHLY and CDR2 FYNNEI. As DNA, the CDR3 is TGTGCCATCCCGGGGGGGACTAGGTCAATCTTC. Its protein is CAIPGGTRSIF.

This clonotype was seen many times. This sequence joins TRBV5-1 and TRBJ2-7, with 11 nucleotides matching TRBD2. The CDR3 contains 14 residues. Unmatched junction bases numbered 5, after V lost 3 bases and J lost 6 bases. Looked up from germline, CDR1 is SGHRS and CDR2 is YFSETQ. The CDR3 region has the DNA TGCGCCAGCAGCTACGCCGGGACTAGCGGCGAGCAGTACTTC. Protein: CASSYAGTSGEQYF.

This clonotype was observed at least ten times. This chain's CDR3 is CASSSTRGQETQYF. DNA for the CDR3: TGTGCCAGCAGCTCGACCAGGGGACAAGAGACCCAGTACTTC. The chain links TRBV11-2 to TRBJ2-5, with D maybe TRBD1 (6 bases). V was cut by 4 bases and J by 2 bases, with 11 bases left in between. The CDR3 is 14 residues long. Germline values: CDR1 SGHAT, CDR2 FQNNGV.

To note about this clonotype: An end of the junction does not agree with germline; a read error may underlie this. The V call is TRBV20-1, the J call TRBJ2-7, with D tentatively TRBD2 (7 bases). The germline V gene has CDR1 DFQATT and CDR2 SNEGSKA (reference sequence). The CDR3 length is 17 residues. The CDR3 protein is CSARAPGGAGAGYGQYF. As DNA, the CDR3 is TGCAGTGCTAGAGCCCCTGGGGGGGCGGGAGCGGGCTACGGGCAGTACTTC.

This clonotype was recorded many times. The chain recombines TRBV27 with TRBJ2-1, with 8 nucleotides matching TRBD1. CDR1 is MNHEY and CDR2 is SMNVEV in the germline V gene (reference sequence). V lost 5 bases and J lost 4; bases outside the gene matches: 7. This CDR3 is 15 amino acids long. The CDR3 sequence is CASSLGQGPYNEQFF. The CDR3, as DNA: TGTGCCAGCAGTCTCGGACAGGGACCATACAATGAGCAGTTCTTC.

The V gene is TRBV5-1, the J gene TRBJ2-1, with 7 bases identical to TRBD2. The V gene's germline CDR1 is SGHRS and CDR2 YFSETQ. CDR3 length equals 16 residues. V trimming: 4 bases; J trimming: 0 bases; junction bases outside the gene matches: 7. This CDR3 reads CASSGGAGISYNEQFF. The CDR3 DNA follows: TGCGCCAGCAGCGGAGGAGCGGGAATCTCCTACAATGAGCAGTTCTTC.

This clonotype was seen many times. The V gene is TRBV27, the J gene TRBJ1-6; TRBD1 might be the D (6 bases). The CDR3 consists of 15 residues. Germline loops: CDR1 MNHEY, CDR2 SMNVEV (reference sequence). Here the CDR3 DNA reads TGTATACCGGCGGGGGGGCGATCAGAGAATTCACCCCTCCACTTT. As protein: CIPAGGRSENSPLHF.

This clonotype showed up many times. The V and J genes are TRBV24-1 and TRBJ2-3, with a possible D match to TRBD1 (6 bases). V was shortened by 3 bases and J by 3 bases, with 12 bases between the two germline ends. The CDR3 is 15 amino acids. Germline CDR1 and CDR2: KGHDR and SFDVKD. The CDR3 coding sequence is TGTGCCACCAGTGATACAGGGATATGGACAGATACGCAGTATTTT. Encoded protein: CATSDTGIWTDTQYF.

This clonotype was counted many times. The chain has TRBV2 and TRBJ2-7, with D possibly TRBD1 on 6 matching bases. Trimming cost V 0 bases and J 4 bases, with 13 bases left between them. Germline assignment: CDR1 SNHLY and CDR2 FYNNEI. The CDR3 totals 15 residues. The CDR3 DNA reads as TGTGCCAGCAGTGAAGCCACAGGGTGGGTTTACGAGCAGTACTTC. This gives the protein CASSEATGWVYEQYF.

In its sample, this clonotype was seen a few times. The chain has TRBV6-2 or TRBV6-3 and TRBJ2-2; 7 bases map to TRBD2. Germline V CDR1 and CDR2: MNHEY, SVGEGT. The CDR3 contains 18 residues. V shed 0 bases and J 0 bases; nucleotides not matched to a gene: 7. The CDR3: CASSYSMLGRANTGELFF. Written as DNA, the CDR3 is TGTGCCAGCAGTTACTCGATGCTTGGGAGGGCGAACACCGGGGAGCTGTTTTTT.

This clonotype was found many times. V is TRBV19 and J is TRBJ1-5, with TRBD1 as a possible D gene (5 bases). Trimming removed 3 bases from V and 1 base from J, with 13 bases in between. The CDR3 has 16 residues. Germline assignment: CDR1 LNHDA and CDR2 SQIVND (reference sequence). The CDR3 loop reads CASSMGDSMSNQPQHF. Here the CDR3 DNA reads TGTGCCAGTAGTATGGGAGACAGTATGAGCAATCAGCCCCAGCATTTT.

This clonotype has a count of ten or more. The V call is TRBV10-3, the J call TRBJ1-3; 10 bases are a match to TRBD1. Germline trimming cut 6 bases from V and 0 bases from J; bases unmatched to any gene: 11. There are 18 residues in the CDR3. Germline CDR1 ENHRY, CDR2 SYGVKD. The CDR3 sequence: CAISLTGGHYLSGNTIYF. In DNA form, the CDR3 reads TGTGCCATCAGCTTGACAGGGGGCCATTACCTCTCTGGAAACACCATATATTTT.

This clonotype was observed a few times. It may be a read error: a sequence one base away is much more abundant. J is TRBJ2-1 and V is TRBV20-1, with 9 bases lining up with TRBD2. The length of the CDR3 is 15 residues. CDR1 and CDR2 from the germline V gene are DFQATT and SNEGSKA (reference sequence). The CDR3 spells CSAFSGRESYSEQFF. CDR3 in DNA: TGCAGTGCTTTTAGCGGGAGAGAATCCTACAGTGAGCAGTTCTTC.

This clonotype was seen repeatedly, ten times or more. The chain carries TRBV10-3 and TRBJ1-3; D uncertain. The CDR3 length is 16 residues. The V end lost 0 bases, the J end lost 1 base, and 10 bases lay between the germline ends. Germline lookup yields CDR1 ENHRY and CDR2 SYGVKD. The CDR3 DNA follows: TGTGCCATCAGTGAGTCGCTCGGATCGTCTGGAAACACCATATATTTT. This translates into CAISESLGSSGNTIYF.

This clonotype was observed at least ten times. In DNA form, the CDR3 reads TGTGCCAGCAGTCGCCGACTAAGCGGGAGTAAAGATACGCAGTATTTT. Protein product: CASSRRLSGSKDTQYF. V and J are TRBV27 and TRBJ2-3; 8 bases agree with TRBD2. The CDR3 loop spans 16 amino acids. The ends lost 5 bases at V and 5 bases at J; junction bases unmatched: 12. In germline, CDR1 is MNHEY, CDR2 SMNVEV (reference sequence).

This clonotype was recorded a few times. The chain combines TRBV5-6 with TRBJ2-7; no firm D call. The V end lost 4 bases, the J end lost 0 bases, and 8 bases lay between the germline ends. The V gene's germline CDR1 is SGHDT and CDR2 YYEEEE. The CDR3 totals 13 residues. The CDR3 loop reads CASSLERSYEQYF. In DNA form, the CDR3 reads TGTGCCAGCAGCCTGGAGCGCTCCTACGAGCAGTACTTC.

This clonotype has only a few counts. The chain uses TRBV9 and TRBJ2-3; D gene unclear. Germline CDR1 SGDLS, CDR2 YYNGEE. The CDR3 contains 12 residues. V was trimmed by 4 bases and J by 6 bases, leaving 9 bases between them. The CDR3 coding sequence is TGTGCCAGCAGCTATCATCAGGATACGCAGTATTTT. Translating it yields CASSYHQDTQYF.

The gene calls are TRBV3-1 and TRBJ1-6; D is unclear. The ends were cut back, 6 bases at V and 6 bases at J, with 12 bases in the middle. CDR1 and CDR2 from the germline V gene are LGHDT and YNNKEL (reference sequence). The length of the CDR3 is 14 residues. The CDR3 DNA sequence: TGTGCCAGCAGTGATTCTCAGACTAATTCACCCCTCCACTTT. This translates into CASSDSQTNSPLHF. The full variable domain, rest sourced from reference TRBV3-1 and TRBJ1-6, is DTAVSQTPKYLVTQMGNDKSIKCEQNLGHDTMYWYKQDSKKFLKIMFSYNNKELIINETVPNRFSPKSPDKAHLNLHINSLELGDSAVYFCASSDSQTNSPLHFGNGTRLTVT.

At least ten counts were recorded for this clonotype. The chain joins TRBV7-8 to TRBJ2-2; no reliable D call. The CDR3 is 15 amino acids. V gave up 1 base and J gave up 5 bases, with 11 bases separating them. Per germline, CDR1 SGHVS and CDR2 FQNEAQ. This CDR3 reads CASSLGLDLTGELFF. As DNA, the CDR3 is TGTGCCAGCAGCTTAGGCCTAGATTTGACCGGGGAGCTGTTTTTT.

The chain uses TRBV12-3 or TRBV12-4 and TRBJ1-2; D is unresolved. This CDR3 is built from 12 residues. V was clipped by 3 bases and J by 3 bases, with 5 bases between them. The DNA for the CDR3 is TGTGCCAGCAGTTTGGCGCACTATGGCTACACCTTC. Translated: CASSLAHYGYTF.

This clonotype was counted many times. The rearrangement joins TRBV27 to TRBJ2-1, with TRBD2 matching over 14 bases. J lost 7 bases, V lost 5 bases, and 7 bases had no gene match. CDR3 length: 16 residues. Germline V gene lookup returns CDR1 MNHEY and CDR2 SMNVEV (reference sequence). CDR3 nucleotides: TGTGCCAGCAGTCCTCAGGGACTAGCGGGGGATAATGAGCAGTTCTTC. Translation gives CASSPQGLAGDNEQFF.